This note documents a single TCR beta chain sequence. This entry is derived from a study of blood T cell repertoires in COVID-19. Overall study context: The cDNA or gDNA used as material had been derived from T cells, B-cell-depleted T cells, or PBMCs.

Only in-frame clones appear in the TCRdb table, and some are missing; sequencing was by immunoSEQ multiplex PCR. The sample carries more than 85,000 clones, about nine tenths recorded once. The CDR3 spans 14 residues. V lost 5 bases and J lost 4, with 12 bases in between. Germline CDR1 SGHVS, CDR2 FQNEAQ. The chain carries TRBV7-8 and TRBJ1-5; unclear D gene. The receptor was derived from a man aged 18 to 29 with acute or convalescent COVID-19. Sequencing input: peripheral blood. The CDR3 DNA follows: TGTGCCAGCAGCGCAGGCGACCCAAATCAGCCCCAGCATTTT. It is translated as CASSAGDPNQPQHF.